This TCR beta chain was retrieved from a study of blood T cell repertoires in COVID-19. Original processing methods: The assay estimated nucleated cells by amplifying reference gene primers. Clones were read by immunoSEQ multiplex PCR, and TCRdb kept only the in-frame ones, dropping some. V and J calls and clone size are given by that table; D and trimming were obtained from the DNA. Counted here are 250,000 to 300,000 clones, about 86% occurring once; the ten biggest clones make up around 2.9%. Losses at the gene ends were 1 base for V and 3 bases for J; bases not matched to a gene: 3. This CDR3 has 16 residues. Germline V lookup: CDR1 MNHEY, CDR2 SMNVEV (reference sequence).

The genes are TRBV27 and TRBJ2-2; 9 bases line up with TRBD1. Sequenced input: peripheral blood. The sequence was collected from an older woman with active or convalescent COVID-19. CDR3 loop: CASSLFWTGDTGELFF. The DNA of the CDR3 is TGTGCCAGCAGTTTATTCTGGACAGGGGACACCGGGGAGCTGTTTTTT.